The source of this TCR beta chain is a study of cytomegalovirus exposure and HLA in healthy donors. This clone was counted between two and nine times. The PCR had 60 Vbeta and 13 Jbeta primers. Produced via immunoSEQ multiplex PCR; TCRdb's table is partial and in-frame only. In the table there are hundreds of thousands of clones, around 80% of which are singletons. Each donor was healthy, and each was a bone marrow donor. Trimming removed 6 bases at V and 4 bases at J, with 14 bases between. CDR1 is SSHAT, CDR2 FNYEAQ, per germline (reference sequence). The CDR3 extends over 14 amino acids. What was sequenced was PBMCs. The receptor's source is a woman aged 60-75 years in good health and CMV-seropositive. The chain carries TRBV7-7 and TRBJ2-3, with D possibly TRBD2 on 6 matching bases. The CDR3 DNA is TGTGCCAGCAGTCCGGGACTCCCCCCAGATACGCAGTATTTT. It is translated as CASSPGLPPDTQYF.